A single sample gave rise to the 6 T cell receptor beta chains below, sequenced in a study of PD-L1 blockade in urothelial cancer. Documented time point: peripheral blood 6 weeks after treatment start. Repertoires were generated with immunoSEQ multiplex PCR, while TCRdb's copy carries only in-frame clones and drops some. The data show about 29,000 clones, with 84% seen just once and just under 3% held by the top ten. Sequenced material: PBMCs, taken around atezolizumab (anti-PD-L1) treatment. All receptors derive from a man between 65 and 85 years old with urothelial cancer.

This clone has a single count. The V call is TRBV7-3, the J call TRBJ2-1, with D perhaps TRBD2 (5 bases). CDR3 length: 15 amino acids. Germline CDR1 is SGHTA and CDR2 is FQGTGA. The V and J ends lost 4 bases and 2 bases respectively, with 12 bases between them. The CDR3 loop reads CASSSDYAAYNEQFF. CDR3 nucleotides: TGTGCCAGCAGCTCCGACTACGCAGCCTACAATGAGCAGTTCTTC.

The rearrangement links TRBV5-6 to TRBJ2-7; tentatively, D is TRBD1 (5 bases). Germline V lookup: CDR1 SGHDT, CDR2 YYEEEE. The CDR3 has 13 residues. Trimming took 4 bases from V and 7 from J, leaving 15 bases between them. CDR3 residues: CASSDSGGQEQYF. The CDR3 nucleotides read TGTGCCAGCAGCGACTCGGGTGGACAAGAGCAGTACTTC.

This chain uses TRBV2 with TRBJ2-5; 13 bases are shared with TRBD2. The CDR3 covers 18 residues. Germline V gene data show CDR1 as SNHLY and CDR2 as FYNNEI. V lost 4 bases to trimming and J lost 2 bases; unmatched junction nucleotides: 10. CDR3 loop: CASSAELAGGGGQETQYF. CDR3 nucleotide sequence: TGTGCCAGCAGTGCCGAACTAGCGGGAGGGGGGGGTCAAGAGACCCAGTACTTC.

The V gene is TRBV4-1, the J gene TRBJ1-4; 7 bases match TRBD1. The CDR3 runs to 15 residues. Germline values: CDR1 MGHRA, CDR2 YSYEKL. The junction had 8 bases not matched to a gene; V was cut back by 5 bases and J by 5 bases. CDR3 protein: CASSSSGTENEKLFF. CDR3 sequence (DNA): TGCGCCAGCAGCTCCTCCGGGACAGAGAATGAAAAACTGTTTTTT.

The CDR3 DNA follows: TGCGCCAGCAGCGGAGGGACAGGGGAGACAGATACGCAGTATTTT. Translation: CASSGGTGETDTQYF. V usage is TRBV5-1 and J usage is TRBJ2-3, with 10 bases that match TRBD1. CDR1 is SGHRS, CDR2 YFSETQ, per germline. V dropped 4 bases and J dropped 3; count of bases not matched to a gene: 5. This CDR3 has 15 residues.

The rearrangement uses TRBV29-1 and TRBJ2-7; D is undetermined. From germline, CDR1 is SQVTM and CDR2 ANQGSEA. CDR3 length: 13 amino acids. Between the trimmed V and J ends, which lost 2 bases and 2 bases, there was a span of 10 bases. CDR3 amino acids: CSVELLPTYEQYF. CDR3 DNA sequence: TGCAGCGTTGAATTACTTCCCACCTACGAGCAGTACTTC.